The rows below give T cell receptor beta chains drawn from one sample of a study of CXCR3-negative and CXCR3-positive naive CD8 T cells. TCRdb derives one entry per CDR3 protein from the 5' RACE reads, leaving out DNA. The record lists approximately 100,000 distinct CDR3 sequences, of which the ten most abundant hold about 0.34%. The sequenced sample consisted of naive CXCR3+ CD8+ T cells from blood. The receptors stem from a human donor in good health. Some clones in this sample may be carry-over from other donors' samples. Both conserved end residues are part of each CDR3.

V: TRBV7-2
J: TRBJ2-7
CDR3: CASRETGTTYEQYF

V: TRBV11-2
J: TRBJ2-7
CDR3: CASSLATGSYEQYF

V: TRBV7-9
J: TRBJ2-5
CDR3: CASSLVEGAYQETQYF

V: TRBV9
J: TRBJ2-5
CDR3: CASSAGGAKETQYF

V: TRBV19
J: TRBJ2-3
CDR3: CASTPSSWETQYF

V: TRBV20-1
J: TRBJ2-7
CDR3: CSARGGLYYEQYF

V: TRBV7-2
J: TRBJ1-1
CDR3: CASSSIPGDLNYQSNTEAFF

V: TRBV28
J: TRBJ2-2
CDR3: CASRAQGSGELFF

V: TRBV28
J: TRBJ2-7
CDR3: CASSSPAVILVESYEQYF

V: TRBV7-3
J: TRBJ2-5
CDR3: CASSLTSGGETPYF

V: TRBV4-3
J: TRBJ2-3
CDR3: CASSQDPYGQGLHTDTQYF

V: TRBV7-9
J: TRBJ2-7
CDR3: CASSLLGTAPSEQYF

V: TRBV5-1
J: TRBJ2-3
CDR3: CASGQDVPDTQYF

V: TRBV7-6
J: TRBJ2-3
CDR3: CASSPTAGGVGTDTQYF

V: TRBV5-5
J: TRBJ2-3
CDR3: CASSFLDRNTDTQYF

V: TRBV7-9
J: TRBJ2-1
CDR3: CASSLMATNNEQFF

V: TRBV12-3/TRBV12-4
J: TRBJ2-1
CDR3: CASSLALAGAWDEQFF

V: TRBV5-6
J: TRBJ2-7
CDR3: CASSFGIGGSWEQYF

V: TRBV12-3/TRBV12-4
J: TRBJ1-2
CDR3: CASSSSTGGGRYGYTF

V: TRBV28
J: TRBJ2-7
CDR3: CASSPPPGQDSYEQYF

V: TRBV15
J: TRBJ2-7
CDR3: CATSRDRTRSYEQYF

V: TRBV6-4
J: TRBJ2-1
CDR3: CASSDVQTASSYNEQFF

V: TRBV20-1
J: TRBJ1-5
CDR3: CSARVRGSGSNQPQHF

V: TRBV12-3/TRBV12-4
J: TRBJ1-4
CDR3: CASSFILERDEKLFF

V: TRBV24-1
J: TRBJ2-7
CDR3: CATSDFRTSGDSYEQYF